This section outlines one T cell receptor beta chain sequence together with its context. Its specific antigen is unknown. The input lacks base qualities; no much larger clone sits a single base away. This sample is part of a study of vaccination and CD4 T cells after COVID-19 (dated by TCRdb to 2021 to 2024). General notes on the study: SARS-CoV-2 positivity had been established in the convalescent patients by nasal swab PCR, and mild disease was recorded in eight to ten of these patients and severe disease in one. Six males and four females were included in the convalescent cohort, with two Hispanic individuals, seven Caucasians, two Asians and one multiracial person represented. Each participant got two doses of either the Pfizer-BioNTech BNT162b2 vaccine (n=8) or the Moderna mRNA-1273 vaccine (n=2). Post-COVID blood samples were collected from convalescent patients a median of about 92 days after diagnosis, with a range of roughly 35 to 180 days. Post-vaccine blood samples were collected a median of approximately 68 days after the second vaccine dose, ranging from roughly 12 to 250 days. Overlapping spike peptide pools from SARS-CoV-2 and from the common cold coronaviruses HCoV-NL63, HCoV-OC43 and HCoV-229E were used as culture stimuli. Control cultures received a CEFX viral epitope pool as the positive control, an HIV-1 Nef peptide pool as the negative control, or no peptide. In around 10 COVID-19 convalescent patients and 4 infection-naive healthy vaccine recipients, researchers compared the spike-specific CD4+ TCR repertoire from before mRNA vaccination with the repertoire from after. Study-wide conclusions, independent of this receptor: In convalescent patients, a median approximately 86% of post-vaccine SARS-CoV-2-reactive clones were detected only after vaccination, suggesting vaccine-specific priming. An increase in the median number of SARS-CoV-2-reactive clonotypes from roughly 20 after infection to roughly 39 after vaccination was observed, but the change was not found to be significant. Nearly all vaccine-specific clones in convalescent patients (304 of 307) were mono-reactive for SARS-CoV-2 spike rather than cross-reactive with common cold coronaviruses. The number of convalescent patients in the study was relatively small, and the study did not examine early timepoints following natural infection.

From its cysteine to its phenylalanine, the CDR3 spans 17 amino acids. CDR3 DNA is the only sequence kept; it has 51 bases, read in frame from the first base. The V end gives up 4 bases and the J end 0 bases, leaving 3 bases in the junction not matched to a gene. CDR1 is given as SGHNT and CDR2 as YYREEE, both from the germline V gene (reference sequence). The treatment or condition label, read with the paper, signifies: approximately 10-day PBMC culture with coronavirus spike peptide pools or control peptides (ViraFEST assay). To expand antigen-specific T cells with peptide pools and then pick out the expanded clonotypes through TCR sequencing, the study relied on the ViraFEST assay. The convalescent patients' positive SARS-CoV-2 PCR tests fell between March and December 2020, which was before the Alpha, Beta and Delta variants emerged in the United States. PBMCs were cultured at approximately 2.1 million per well in IMDM supplemented with 5% human AB serum and around 10 IU/ml IL-2, with approximately 9.5 ug/ml peptide pools added. Half of the culture medium was replaced with fresh IL-2-containing medium on days 3 and 7. CD4+ T cells were isolated after 10 days of culture through negative selection using the EasySep CD4+ T cell isolation kit. Ficoll-Paque Plus gradient centrifugation was used to isolate PBMCs from whole blood, and the isolated PBMCs were then either used fresh or cryopreserved at -140C. Culture conditions were generally each tested in triplicate wells.

The library was generated by PCR. DNA from cultured CD4+ T cells was subjected to TCR sequencing with the Oncomine TCR Beta short-read assay at the Johns Hopkins FTIC core. Genomic DNA was extracted from the cultured CD4+ T cells with the QIAamp micro DNA kit. The Oncomine TCR Beta libraries from cultured CD4+ T cells were pooled using unique dual indexes and then sequenced on an Illumina iSeq 100. The study's processing was this. Non-productive sequences were filtered out, and CDR3s that did not start with C, did not end with F or W, or were shorter than 7 amino acids were discarded. Antigen-specific clonotypes were identified with the MANAFEST web application by comparing peptide-stimulated wells with reference and other culture wells. For a clone to be called positive, the clone needed an FDR below 0.05, an odds ratio above 5, and a productive frequency above 0.1% in at least two of three replicate wells. Clonotypes that were significantly expanded in both SARS-CoV-2 spike wells and at least one common cold coronavirus spike condition were defined as cross-reactive. Using R version 3.6.1, CDR3 homology was evaluated through Levenshtein distances (stringdist) along with unrooted phylogenetic trees (ape). The public reads were run again by TCRdb, first through fastp at Q25 and then through MiXCR, and only productive beta chains were kept. Records with the same CDR3 protein are collapsed into one entry carrying the most frequent genes and DNA. In this record, the V and J calls reflect TCRdb's handling and not the investigators' own analysis. The sample data list some 9,000 distinct CDR3 sequences, and 30% to 40% of these were observed just once. Jointly, the top ten make up approximately 15% of the sample.

Recombination connected TRBV5-4 to TRBJ2-1, with TRBD2 matching 14 junction bases. Sequencing was carried out using CD4+ T cells from blood, cultured in vitro. The receptor was derived from a human donor who had recovered from COVID-19. The sequenced DNA: TGTGCCAGCAGCCTCGGGACTAGCGGGAGCTCCTACAATGAGCAGTTCTTC. This translates into CASSLGTSGSSYNEQFF.